This section outlines one T cell receptor (beta chain) sequence together with its context. The data were taken from a study of blood T cell repertoires in COVID-19. This CDR3 is built from 16 residues. CDR1 and CDR2 from the germline V gene are GTSNPN and SVGIG (reference sequence). V was cut by 0 bases and J by 2 bases, with 16 bases left in between. Sequencing used immunoSEQ multiplex PCR; TCRdb keeps in-frame clones, though not all of them. The repertoire holds about 160,000 clones, with 75% to 90% as singletons. The sequence came from a human donor with acute or convalescent COVID-19. The donor label of this sample is uncertain. Material: peripheral blood. The rearrangement joins TRBV30 to TRBJ1-2; D ambiguous. CDR3 nucleotide sequence: TGTGCCTGGAGTGTAAAGGCGGCCGGGGTAAACTATGGCTACACCTTC. Amino acid sequence: CAWSVKAAGVNYGYTF.